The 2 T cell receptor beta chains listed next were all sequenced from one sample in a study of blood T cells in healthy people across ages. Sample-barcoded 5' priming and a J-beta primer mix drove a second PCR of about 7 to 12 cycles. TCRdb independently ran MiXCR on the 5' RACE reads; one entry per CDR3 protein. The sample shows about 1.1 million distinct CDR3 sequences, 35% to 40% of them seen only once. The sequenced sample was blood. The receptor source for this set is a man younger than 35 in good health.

The CDR3 coding sequence is TGTGCCAGCAGTGAAGCGCGGAAGGGGAGCACTGAAGCTTTCTTT. It specifies CASSEARKGSTEAFF. J is TRBJ1-1 and V is TRBV6-1; D perhaps matches TRBD1 (5 bases). Deletions cut 0 bases from V and 4 bases from J, with 12 bases between. Germline V gives CDR1 MNHNS, CDR2 SASEGT. The CDR3 is 15 amino acids.

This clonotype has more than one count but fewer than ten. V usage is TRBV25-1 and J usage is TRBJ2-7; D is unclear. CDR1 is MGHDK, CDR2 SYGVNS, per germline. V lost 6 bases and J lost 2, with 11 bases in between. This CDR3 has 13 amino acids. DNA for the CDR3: TGTGCCAGCAGGGGCTCCAACACCTACGAGCAGTACTTC. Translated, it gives CASRGSNTYEQYF.